Below are 10 T cell receptor beta chains sequenced from a single sample in a study of T cell responses to AZD1222 COVID-19 vaccine. Produced via immunoSEQ multiplex PCR; TCRdb's table is partial and in-frame only. The repertoire consists of about 75,000 clones, with around 88% occurring once and the leading ten covering 9% to 10%. Specimen: peripheral blood, collected 28 days after the second dose of the MenACWY control vaccine. These receptors were obtained from an adult who received the MenACWY meningococcal vaccine as a control.

The genes are TRBV30 and TRBJ2-7, with 8 nucleotides matching TRBD1. CDR3 length equals 15 residues. Germline trimming cut 3 bases from V and 0 bases from J; bases unmatched to any gene: 7. Germline V gene lookup returns CDR1 GTSNPN and CDR2 SVGIG (reference sequence). CDR3: CAWRGDRGRSYEQYF. The CDR3 DNA follows: TGTGCCTGGAGGGGTGACAGGGGACGCTCCTACGAGCAGTACTTC. Based on the CDR3 plus reference TRBV30 and TRBJ2-7, the full variable domain is SQTIHQWPATLVQPVGSPLSLECTVEGTSNPNLYWYRQAAGRGLQLLFYSVGIGQISSEVPQNLSASRPQDRQFILSSKKLLLSDSGFYLCAWRGDRGRSYEQYFGPGTRLTVT.

In this sample, this clone turned up a few times. CDR3 in DNA: TGTGCCAGCAGCTTAGCCCCGACGACAGGGGAGAGGACCTTC. It codes for CASSLAPTTGERTF. The chain joins TRBV7-8 to TRBJ1-2; 8 positions match TRBD1. The CDR3 covers 14 residues. Germline CDR1 and CDR2: SGHVS and FQNEAQ. Trimming took 0 bases from V and 14 from J; bases not matched to a gene: 11.

The chain combines TRBV14 with TRBJ1-2, with D perhaps matching TRBD1 (5 bases). CDR3 size: 12 residues. With 1 base removed from V and 7 bases from J, the gap between germline ends came to 7 bases. Germline-derived CDR1 and CDR2 are SGHDN and FVKESK. CDR3 loop: CASSQGGSGYTF. In nucleotides, the CDR3 is TGTGCCAGCAGCCAAGGGGGCTCTGGCTACACCTTC.

The chain employs TRBV23-1 and TRBJ1-2; D is undetermined. TRBV23-1 is flagged as an ORF with uncertain function. Trimming pared 0 bases from V and 6 bases from J, leaving 14 bases between. The CDR3 contains 15 residues. CDR3 sequence reads: CASSQSEREHDGYTF. CDR3 DNA sequence: TGCGCCAGCAGTCAATCGGAAAGGGAACACGATGGCTACACCTTC.

The gene calls are TRBV19 and TRBJ1-6; D uncertain. V lost 9 bases, J lost 10 bases, and 16 bases lay in between. This CDR3 has 13 residues. Germline-derived CDR1 and CDR2 are LNHDA and SQIVND (reference sequence). The DNA for the CDR3 is TGTGCCAGCCATCTAGACAAGGTCTCACCCCTCCACTTT. This encodes CASHLDKVSPLHF.

The J gene is TRBJ1-1, the V gene TRBV2, with 9 bases matching TRBD1. The germline V gene encodes CDR1 SNHLY and CDR2 FYNNEI. The CDR3 sequence is 15 residues long. Germline trimming cut 8 bases from V and 2 bases from J; bases unmatched to any gene: 9. The CDR3 DNA reads as TGTGCCAGCGTAGGGGGGGACAGGGATAACACTGAAGCTTTCTTT. It translates to CASVGGDRDNTEAFF.

The chain uses TRBV9 and TRBJ2-2; D gene unclear. In germline, CDR1 is SGDLS, CDR2 YYNGEE. The ends were cut back, 0 bases at V and 3 bases at J, with 6 bases in the middle. This CDR3 comprises 14 residues. The CDR3 DNA follows: TGTGCCAGCAGCGTAGCTACAGACACCGGGGAGCTGTTTTTT. It translates to CASSVATDTGELFF. Full variable domain (outside the CDR3, taken from reference TRBV9 and TRBJ2-2): DSGVTQTPKHLITATGQRVTLRCSPRSGDLSVYWYQQSLDQGLQFLIQYYNGEERAKGNILERFSAQQFPDLHSELNLSSLELGDSALYFCASSVATDTGELFFGEGSRLTVL.

The chain is built from TRBV28 and TRBJ1-4, with D hard to call. CDR1 MDHEN and CDR2 SYDVKM come from the germline V gene. V was cut by 7 bases and J by 7 bases, with 19 bases left in between. CDR3 length: 15 amino acids. CDR3 sequence (DNA): TGTGCCAGCACCCTGTCGGGTGGAATGGCTGAAAAACTGTTTTTT. Its protein is CASTLSGGMAEKLFF.

The V call is TRBV2, the J call TRBJ1-2; 8 nucleotides line up with TRBD1. Trimming cost V 4 bases and J 4 bases; bases outside gene matches: 5. CDR3 length: 14 amino acids. Per germline, CDR1 SNHLY and CDR2 FYNNEI. CDR3 nucleotides: TGTGCCAGCAGTGGGCCACAGGGGGTCTATGGCTACACCTTC. Protein product: CASSGPQGVYGYTF.

The chain carries TRBV19 and TRBJ1-2, with D possibly being TRBD1 (5 bases). Trimming took off 3 bases at V and 6 bases at J, with 17 bases between the two ends. The V gene's germline CDR1 is LNHDA and CDR2 SQIVND (reference sequence). The CDR3 has 15 residues. This CDR3 is CASSIASHGGNGYTF. The CDR3 coding sequence is TGTGCCAGTAGTATTGCCAGCCACGGGGGTAATGGCTACACCTTC. The variable domain in full, completed from reference TRBV19 and TRBJ1-2, reads DGGITQSPKYLFRKEGQNVTLSCEQNLNHDAMYWYRQDPGQGLRLIYYSQIVNDFQKGDIAEGYSVSREKKESFPLTVTSAQKNPTAFYLCASSIASHGGNGYTFGSGTRLTVV.